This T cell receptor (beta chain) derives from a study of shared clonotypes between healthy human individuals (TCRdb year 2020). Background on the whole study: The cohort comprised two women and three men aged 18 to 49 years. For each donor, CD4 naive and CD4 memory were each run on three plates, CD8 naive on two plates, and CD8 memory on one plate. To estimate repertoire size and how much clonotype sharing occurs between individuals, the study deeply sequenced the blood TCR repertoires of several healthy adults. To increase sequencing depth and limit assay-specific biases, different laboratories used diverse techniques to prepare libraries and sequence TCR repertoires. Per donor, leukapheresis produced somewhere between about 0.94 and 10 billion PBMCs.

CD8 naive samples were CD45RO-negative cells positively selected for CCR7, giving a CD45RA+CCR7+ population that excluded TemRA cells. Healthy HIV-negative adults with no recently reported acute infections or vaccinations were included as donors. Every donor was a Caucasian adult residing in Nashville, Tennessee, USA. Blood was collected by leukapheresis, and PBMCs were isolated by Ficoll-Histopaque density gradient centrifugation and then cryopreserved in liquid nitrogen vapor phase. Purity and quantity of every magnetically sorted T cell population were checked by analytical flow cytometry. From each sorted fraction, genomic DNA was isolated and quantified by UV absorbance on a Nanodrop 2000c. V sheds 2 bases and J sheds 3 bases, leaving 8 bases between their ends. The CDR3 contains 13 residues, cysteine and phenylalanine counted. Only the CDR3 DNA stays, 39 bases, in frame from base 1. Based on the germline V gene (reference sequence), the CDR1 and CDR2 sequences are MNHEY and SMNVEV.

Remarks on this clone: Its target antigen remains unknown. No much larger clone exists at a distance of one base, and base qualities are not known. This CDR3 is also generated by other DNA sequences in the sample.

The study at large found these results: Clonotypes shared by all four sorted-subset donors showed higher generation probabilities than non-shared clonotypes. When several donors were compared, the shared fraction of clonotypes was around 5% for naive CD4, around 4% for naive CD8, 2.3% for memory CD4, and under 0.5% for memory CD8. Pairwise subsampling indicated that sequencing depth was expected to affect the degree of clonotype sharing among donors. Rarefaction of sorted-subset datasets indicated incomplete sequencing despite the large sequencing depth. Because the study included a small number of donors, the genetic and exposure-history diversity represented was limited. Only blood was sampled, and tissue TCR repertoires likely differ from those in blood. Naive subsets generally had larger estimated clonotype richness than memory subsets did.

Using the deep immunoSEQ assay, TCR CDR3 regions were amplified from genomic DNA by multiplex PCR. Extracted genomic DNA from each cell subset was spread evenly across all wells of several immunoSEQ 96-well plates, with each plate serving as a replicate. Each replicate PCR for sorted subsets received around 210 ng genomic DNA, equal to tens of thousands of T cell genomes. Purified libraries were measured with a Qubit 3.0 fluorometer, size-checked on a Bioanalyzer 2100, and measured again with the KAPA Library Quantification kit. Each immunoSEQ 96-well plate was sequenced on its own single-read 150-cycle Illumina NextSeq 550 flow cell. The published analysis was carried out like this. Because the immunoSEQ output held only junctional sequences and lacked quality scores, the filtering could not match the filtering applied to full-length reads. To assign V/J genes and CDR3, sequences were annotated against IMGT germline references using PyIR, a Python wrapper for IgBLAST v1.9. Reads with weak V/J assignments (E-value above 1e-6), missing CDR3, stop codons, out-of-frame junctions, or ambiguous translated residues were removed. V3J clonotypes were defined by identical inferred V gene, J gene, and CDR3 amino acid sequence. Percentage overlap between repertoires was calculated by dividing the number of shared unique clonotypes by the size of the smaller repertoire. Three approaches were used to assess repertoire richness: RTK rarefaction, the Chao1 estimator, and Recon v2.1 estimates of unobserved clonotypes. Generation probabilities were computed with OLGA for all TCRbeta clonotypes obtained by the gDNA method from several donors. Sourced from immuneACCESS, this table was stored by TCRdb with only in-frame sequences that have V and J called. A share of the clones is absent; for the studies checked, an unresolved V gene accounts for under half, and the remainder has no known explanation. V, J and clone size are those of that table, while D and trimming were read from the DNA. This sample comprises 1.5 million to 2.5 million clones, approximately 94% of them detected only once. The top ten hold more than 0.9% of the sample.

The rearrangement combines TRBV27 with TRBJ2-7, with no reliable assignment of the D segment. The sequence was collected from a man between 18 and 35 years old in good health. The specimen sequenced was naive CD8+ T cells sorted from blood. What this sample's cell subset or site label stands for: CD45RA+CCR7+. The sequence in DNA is TGTGCCAGCAGTTTAAGTCTAGGCTACGAGCAGTACTTC. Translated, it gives CASSLSLGYEQYF.